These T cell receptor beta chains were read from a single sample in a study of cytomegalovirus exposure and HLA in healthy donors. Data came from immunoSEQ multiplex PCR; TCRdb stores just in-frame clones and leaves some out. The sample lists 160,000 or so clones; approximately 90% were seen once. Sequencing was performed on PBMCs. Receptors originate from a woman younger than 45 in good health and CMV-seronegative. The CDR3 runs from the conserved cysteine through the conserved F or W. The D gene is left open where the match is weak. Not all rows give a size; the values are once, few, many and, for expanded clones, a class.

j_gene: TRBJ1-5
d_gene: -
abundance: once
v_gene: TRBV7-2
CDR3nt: TGTGCCAGCAGCCAGGGCAGGGTTAGCAATCAGCCCCAGCATTTT
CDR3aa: CASSQGRVSNQPQHF

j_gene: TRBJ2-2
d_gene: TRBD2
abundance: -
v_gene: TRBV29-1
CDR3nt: TGCAGCGTTGGGACTAGCGGGAACACCGGGGAGCTGTTTTTT
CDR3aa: CSVGTSGNTGELFF

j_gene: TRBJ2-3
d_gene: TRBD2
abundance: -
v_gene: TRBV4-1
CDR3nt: TGCGCCAGCAGCCCAGCGGGGGTAACCACTTCTAGCACAGATACGCAGTATTTT
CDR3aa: CASSPAGVTTSSTDTQYF

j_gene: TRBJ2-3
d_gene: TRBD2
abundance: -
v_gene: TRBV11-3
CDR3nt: TGTGCCAGCAGCTTAGGCGGGGGGGCCAGCACAGATACGCAGTATTTT
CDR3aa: CASSLGGGASTDTQYF

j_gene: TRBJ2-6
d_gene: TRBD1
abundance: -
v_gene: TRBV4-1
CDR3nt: TGCGCCAGCAGCTTCCGGACAGGGGGCGCTTTCGCTGGGGCCAACGTCCTGACTTTC
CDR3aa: CASSFRTGGAFAGANVLTF

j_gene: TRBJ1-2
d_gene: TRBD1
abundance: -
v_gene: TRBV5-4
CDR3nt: TGTGCCAGCAGCTTCCAGGGGGGTAGCCATGGCTACACCTTC
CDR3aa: CASSFQGGSHGYTF

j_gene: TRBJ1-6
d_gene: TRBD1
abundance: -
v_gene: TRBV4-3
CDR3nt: TGCGCCAGCAGCCAAGACTTTGGGACAGCCATGTATTCACCCCTCCACTTT
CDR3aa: CASSQDFGTAMYSPLHF

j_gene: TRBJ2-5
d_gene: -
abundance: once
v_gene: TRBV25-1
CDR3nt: TGTGCCAGCAGCCGGGAAGAGACCCAGTACTTC
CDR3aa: CASSREETQYF

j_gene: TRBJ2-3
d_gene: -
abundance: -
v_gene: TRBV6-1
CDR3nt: TGTGCCAGCTTCTCAGCAGTCCGGGCAGATACGCAGTATTTT
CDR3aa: CASFSAVRADTQYF

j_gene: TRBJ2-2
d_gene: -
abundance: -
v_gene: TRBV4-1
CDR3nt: TGCGCCAGCAGCCAAGCTTCCTCGGGGGGACATATGAACACCGGGGAGCTGTTTTTT
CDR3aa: CASSQASSGGHMNTGELFF

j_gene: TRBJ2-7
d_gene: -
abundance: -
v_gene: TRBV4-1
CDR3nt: TGCGCCAGCAGCCAGACCGGGACAAGCTACGAGCAGTACTTC
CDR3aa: CASSQTGTSYEQYF

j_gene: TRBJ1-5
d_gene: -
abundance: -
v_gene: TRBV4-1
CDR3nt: TGCGCCAGCAGCCAAGAGGGCAGCAATCAGCCCCAGCATTTT
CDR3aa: CASSQEGSNQPQHF

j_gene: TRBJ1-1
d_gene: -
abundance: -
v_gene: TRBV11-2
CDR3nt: TGTGCCAGCAGCTCACCTACCATCACTGAAGCTTTCTTT
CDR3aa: CASSSPTITEAFF

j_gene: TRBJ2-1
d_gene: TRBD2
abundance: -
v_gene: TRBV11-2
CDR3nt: TGTGCCAGCAGCTTGGACGGGGGGAGGTACAATGAGCAGTTCTTC
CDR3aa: CASSLDGGRYNEQFF

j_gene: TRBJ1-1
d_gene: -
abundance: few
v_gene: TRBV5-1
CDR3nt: TGCGCCAGCAGCTGGCGGGATAAAAATGATGAAGCTTTCTTT
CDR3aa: CASSWRDKNDEAFF

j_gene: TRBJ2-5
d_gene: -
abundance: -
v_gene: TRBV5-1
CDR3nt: TGCGCCAGCAGCTTTGGGTCCAGCAGGGAAGAGACCCAGTACTTC
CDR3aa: CASSFGSSREETQYF

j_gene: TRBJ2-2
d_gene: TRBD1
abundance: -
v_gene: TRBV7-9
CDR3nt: TGTGCCAGCAGCTTAAAGGGGGCGTTCACCGGGGAGCTGTTTTTT
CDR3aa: CASSLKGAFTGELFF

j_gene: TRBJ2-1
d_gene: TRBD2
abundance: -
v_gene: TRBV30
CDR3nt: TGTGCCGGGACCACGGGGACTAGCGGCTTCTACAATGAGCAGTTCTTC
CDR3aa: CAGTTGTSGFYNEQFF

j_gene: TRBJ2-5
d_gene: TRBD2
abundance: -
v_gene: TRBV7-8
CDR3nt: TGTGCCAGCAGCCCAAGCGGGACTAGCGGGGGGACCCAGTACTTC
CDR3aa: CASSPSGTSGGTQYF

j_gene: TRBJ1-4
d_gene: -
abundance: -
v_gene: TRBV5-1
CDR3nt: TGCGCCAGCAGCTTGGCCGGACTCACAACTAATGAAAAACTGTTTTTT
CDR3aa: CASSLAGLTTNEKLFF

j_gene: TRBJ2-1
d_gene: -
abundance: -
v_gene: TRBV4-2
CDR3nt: TGTGCCAGCAGCCAAGCCCAATGGGAGTCCTACAATGAGCAGTTCTTC
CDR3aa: CASSQAQWESYNEQFF

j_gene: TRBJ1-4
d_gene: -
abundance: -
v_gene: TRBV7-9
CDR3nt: TGTGCCAGCAGCCGGTCGAGAACAACTAATGAAAAACTGTTTTTT
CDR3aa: CASSRSRTTNEKLFF

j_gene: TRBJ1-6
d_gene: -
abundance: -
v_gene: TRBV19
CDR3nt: TGTGCCAGTAGTCCTAAGACAGGTTGGAGCTCCTATAATTCACCCCTCCACTTT
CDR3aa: CASSPKTGWSSYNSPLHF

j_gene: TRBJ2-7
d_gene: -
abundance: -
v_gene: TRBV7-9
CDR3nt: TGTGCCAGCAATCGAGGGAGCTCCTACGAGCAGTACTTC
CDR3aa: CASNRGSSYEQYF

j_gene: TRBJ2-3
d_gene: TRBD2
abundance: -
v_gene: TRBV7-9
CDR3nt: TGTGCCAGCAGCTGGATAGCGGGGCGCAGCACAGATACGCAGTATTTT
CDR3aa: CASSWIAGRSTDTQYF

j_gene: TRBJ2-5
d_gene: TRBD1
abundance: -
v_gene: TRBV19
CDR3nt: TGTGCCAGTAGTACGGGGACAGGGGTTGTTGGGGAGACCCAGTACTTC
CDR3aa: CASSTGTGVVGETQYF

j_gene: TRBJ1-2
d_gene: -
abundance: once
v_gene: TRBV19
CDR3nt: TGTGCCAGTAGTATAGACCTCCACAGGACGCGAAACTATGGCTACACCTTC
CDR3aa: CASSIDLHRTRNYGYTF

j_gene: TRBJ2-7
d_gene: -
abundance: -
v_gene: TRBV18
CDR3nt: TGTGCCAGCTCACCTCGCGATAATTATATACGAGAGCAGTACTTC
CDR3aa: CASSPRDNYIREQYF

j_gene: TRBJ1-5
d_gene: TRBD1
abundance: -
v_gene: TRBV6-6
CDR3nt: TGTGCCAGCAGTAACCGGGACAGGGTCCAGCATTTT
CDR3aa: CASSNRDRVQHF

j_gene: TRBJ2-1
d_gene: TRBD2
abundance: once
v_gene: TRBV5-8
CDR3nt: TGTGCCAGCAGCTTGGCCAGGACTAGCGGGAGTGGCCTCGCTGAGCAGTTCTTC
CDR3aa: CASSLARTSGSGLAEQFF

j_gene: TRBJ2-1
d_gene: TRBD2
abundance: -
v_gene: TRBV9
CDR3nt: TGTGCCAGCAGCGAGGGACTAGCGGGCCCCTACAATGAGCAGTTCTTC
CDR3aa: CASSEGLAGPYNEQFF

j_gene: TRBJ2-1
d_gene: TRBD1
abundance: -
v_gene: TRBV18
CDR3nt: TGTGCCAGCTCACCACCCGGGACAGGGAGCAATGAGCAGTTCTTC
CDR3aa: CASSPPGTGSNEQFF

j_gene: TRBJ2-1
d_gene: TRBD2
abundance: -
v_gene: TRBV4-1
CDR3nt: TGCGCCAGCAGGCGACTAGCGGGAGTCGGCAATGAGCAGTTCTTC
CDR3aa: CASRRLAGVGNEQFF

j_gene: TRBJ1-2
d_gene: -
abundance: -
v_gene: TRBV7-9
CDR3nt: TGTGCCAGCAGCTCAACCCCTGAGAGGAACTATGGCTACACCTTC
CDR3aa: CASSSTPERNYGYTF